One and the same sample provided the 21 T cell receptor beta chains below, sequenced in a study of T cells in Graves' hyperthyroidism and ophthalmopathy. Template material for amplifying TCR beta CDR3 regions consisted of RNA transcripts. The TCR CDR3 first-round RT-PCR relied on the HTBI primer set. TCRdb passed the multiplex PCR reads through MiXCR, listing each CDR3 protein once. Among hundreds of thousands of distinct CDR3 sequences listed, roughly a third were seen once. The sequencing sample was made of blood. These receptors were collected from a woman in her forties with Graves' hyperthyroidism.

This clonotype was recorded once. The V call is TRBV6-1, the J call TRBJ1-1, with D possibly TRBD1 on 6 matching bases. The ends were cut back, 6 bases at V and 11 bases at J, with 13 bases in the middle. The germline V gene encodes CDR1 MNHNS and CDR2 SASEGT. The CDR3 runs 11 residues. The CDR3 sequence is CASRTTGKAFF. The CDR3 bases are TGTGCCAGCAGAACCACAGGGAAGGCTTTCTTT.

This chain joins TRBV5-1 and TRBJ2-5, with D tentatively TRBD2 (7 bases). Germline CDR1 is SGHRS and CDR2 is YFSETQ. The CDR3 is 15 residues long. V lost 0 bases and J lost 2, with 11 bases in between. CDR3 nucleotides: TGCGCCAGCAGCTTGGCAGCGGGGACACAAGAGACCCAGTACTTC. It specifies CASSLAAGTQETQYF.

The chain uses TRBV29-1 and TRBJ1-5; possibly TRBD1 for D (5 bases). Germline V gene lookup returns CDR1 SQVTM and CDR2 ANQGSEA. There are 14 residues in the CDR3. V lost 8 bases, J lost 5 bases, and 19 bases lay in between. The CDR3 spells CSSKGGQGYQPQHF. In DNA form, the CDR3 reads TGCAGCAGTAAAGGCGGGCAGGGCTATCAGCCCCAGCATTTT.

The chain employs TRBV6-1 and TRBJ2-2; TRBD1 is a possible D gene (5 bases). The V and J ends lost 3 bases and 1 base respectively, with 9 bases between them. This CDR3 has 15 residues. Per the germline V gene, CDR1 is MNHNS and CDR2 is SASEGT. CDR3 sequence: CASSDRALNTGELFF. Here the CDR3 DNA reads TGTGCCAGCAGTGACAGGGCGTTGAACACCGGGGAGCTGTTTTTT.

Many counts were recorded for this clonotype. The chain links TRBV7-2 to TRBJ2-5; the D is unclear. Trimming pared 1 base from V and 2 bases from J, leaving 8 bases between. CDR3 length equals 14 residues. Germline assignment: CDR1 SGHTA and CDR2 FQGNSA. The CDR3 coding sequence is TGTGCCAGCAGCTTAGTGGCGACGCAAGAGACCCAGTACTTC. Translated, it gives CASSLVATQETQYF. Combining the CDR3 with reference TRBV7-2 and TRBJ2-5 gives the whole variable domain GAGVSQSPSNKVTEKGKDVELRCDPISGHTALYWYRQSLGQGLEFLIYFQGNSAPDKSGLPSDRFSAERTGGSVSTLTIQRTQQEDSAVYLCASSLVATQETQYFGPGTRLLVL.

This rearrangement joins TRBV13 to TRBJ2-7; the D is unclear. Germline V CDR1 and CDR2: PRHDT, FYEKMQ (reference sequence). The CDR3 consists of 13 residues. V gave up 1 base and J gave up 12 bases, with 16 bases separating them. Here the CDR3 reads CASSLERRSERYF. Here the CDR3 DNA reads TGTGCCAGCAGCTTAGAAAGAAGGTCAGAGAGGTACTTC.

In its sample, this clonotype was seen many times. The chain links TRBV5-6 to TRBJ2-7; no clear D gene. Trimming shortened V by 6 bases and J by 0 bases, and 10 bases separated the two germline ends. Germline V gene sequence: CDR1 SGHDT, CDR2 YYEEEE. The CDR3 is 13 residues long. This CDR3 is CASTYSNSYEQYF. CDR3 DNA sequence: TGTGCCAGCACCTACTCGAACTCCTACGAGCAGTACTTC. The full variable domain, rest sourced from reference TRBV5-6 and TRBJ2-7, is DAGVTQSPTHLIKTRGQQVTLRCSPKSGHDTVSWYQQALGQGPQFIFQYYEEEERQRGNFPDRFSGHQFPNYSSELNVNALLLGDSALYLCASTYSNSYEQYFGPGTRLTVT.

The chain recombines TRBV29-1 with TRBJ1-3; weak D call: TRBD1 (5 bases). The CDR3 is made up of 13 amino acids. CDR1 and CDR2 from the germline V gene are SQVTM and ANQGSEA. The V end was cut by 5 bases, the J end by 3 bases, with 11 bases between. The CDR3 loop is CSVYRSGGNTIYF. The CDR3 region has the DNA TGCAGCGTTTACAGGAGTGGTGGAAACACCATATATTTT.

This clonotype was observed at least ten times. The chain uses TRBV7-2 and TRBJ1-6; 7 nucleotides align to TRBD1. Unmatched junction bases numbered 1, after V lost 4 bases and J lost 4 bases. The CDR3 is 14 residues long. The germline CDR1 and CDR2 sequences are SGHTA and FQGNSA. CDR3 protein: CASSSTGYNSPLHF. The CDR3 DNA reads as TGTGCCAGCAGCTCGACAGGGTATAATTCACCCCTCCACTTT. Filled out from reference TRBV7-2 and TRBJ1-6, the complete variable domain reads GAGVSQSPSNKVTEKGKDVELRCDPISGHTALYWYRQSLGQGLEFLIYFQGNSAPDKSGLPSDRFSAERTGGSVSTLTIQRTQQEDSAVYLCASSSTGYNSPLHFGNGTRLTVT.

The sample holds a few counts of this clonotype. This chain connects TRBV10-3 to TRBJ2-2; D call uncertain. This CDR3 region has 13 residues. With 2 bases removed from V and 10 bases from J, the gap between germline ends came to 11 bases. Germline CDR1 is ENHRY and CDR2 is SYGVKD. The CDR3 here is CAISEGRSEELFF. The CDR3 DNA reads TGTGCCATCAGTGAGGGACGGTCGGAGGAGCTGTTTTTT.

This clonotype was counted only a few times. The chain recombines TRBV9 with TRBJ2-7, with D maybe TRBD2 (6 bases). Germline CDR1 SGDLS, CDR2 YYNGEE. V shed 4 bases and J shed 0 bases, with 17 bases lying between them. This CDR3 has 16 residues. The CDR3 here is CASSLTGGYSSYEQYF. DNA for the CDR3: TGTGCCAGCAGCTTGACCGGGGGATATAGCTCCTACGAGCAGTACTTC.

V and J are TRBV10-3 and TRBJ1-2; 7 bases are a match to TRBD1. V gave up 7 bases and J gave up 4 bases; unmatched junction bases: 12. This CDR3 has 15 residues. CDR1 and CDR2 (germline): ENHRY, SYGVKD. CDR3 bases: TGTGCCATCACCAAGGGGGCAGGGAACGGCTATGGCTACACCTTC. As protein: CAITKGAGNGYGYTF.

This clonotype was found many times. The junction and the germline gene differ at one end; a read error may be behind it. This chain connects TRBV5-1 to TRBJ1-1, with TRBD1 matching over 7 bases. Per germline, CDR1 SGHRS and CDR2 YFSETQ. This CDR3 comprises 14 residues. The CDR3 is CASSLVQGDTEAFF. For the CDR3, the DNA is TGTGCCAGCAGCTTAGTCCAGGGGGACACTGAAGCTTTCTTT.

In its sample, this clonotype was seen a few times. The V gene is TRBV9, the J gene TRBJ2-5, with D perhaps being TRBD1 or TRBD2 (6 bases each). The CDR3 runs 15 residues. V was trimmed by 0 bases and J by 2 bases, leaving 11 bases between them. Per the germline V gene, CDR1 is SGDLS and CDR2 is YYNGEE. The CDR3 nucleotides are TGTGCCAGCAGCGTAGATCAGGGGACTCAAGAGACCCAGTACTTC. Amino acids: CASSVDQGTQETQYF.

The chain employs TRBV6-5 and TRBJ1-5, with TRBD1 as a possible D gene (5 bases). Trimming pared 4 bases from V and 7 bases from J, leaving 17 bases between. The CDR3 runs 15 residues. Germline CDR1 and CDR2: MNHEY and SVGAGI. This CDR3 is CASSSASGAKQPQHF. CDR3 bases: TGTGCCAGCAGTTCAGCCAGTGGGGCGAAACAGCCCCAGCATTTT.

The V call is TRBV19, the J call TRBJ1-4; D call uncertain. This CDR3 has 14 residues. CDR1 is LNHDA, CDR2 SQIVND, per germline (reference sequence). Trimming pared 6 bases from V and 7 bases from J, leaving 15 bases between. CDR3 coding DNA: TGTGCCAGTAGCTCTCTCAAGGCCGGTGAAAAACTGTTTTTT. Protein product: CASSSLKAGEKLFF. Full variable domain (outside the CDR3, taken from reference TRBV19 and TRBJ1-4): DGGITQSPKYLFRKEGQNVTLSCEQNLNHDAMYWYRQDPGQGLRLIYYSQIVNDFQKGDIAEGYSVSREKKESFPLTVTSAQKNPTAFYLCASSSLKAGEKLFFGSGTQLSVL.

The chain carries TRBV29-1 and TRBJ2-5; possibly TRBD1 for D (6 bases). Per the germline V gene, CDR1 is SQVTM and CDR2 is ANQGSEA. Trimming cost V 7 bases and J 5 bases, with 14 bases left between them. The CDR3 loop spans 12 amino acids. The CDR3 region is CSALQGFETQYF. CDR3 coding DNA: TGCAGCGCCCTACAGGGATTTGAGACCCAGTACTTC.

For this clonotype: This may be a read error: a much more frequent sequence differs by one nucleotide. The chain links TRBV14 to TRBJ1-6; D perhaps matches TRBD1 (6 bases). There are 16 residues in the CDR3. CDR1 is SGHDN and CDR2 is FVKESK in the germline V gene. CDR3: CANSQVWGASNSPLHF. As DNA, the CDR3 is TGTGCCAACAGCCAAGTGTGGGGGGCGAGTAATTCACCCCTCCACTTT.

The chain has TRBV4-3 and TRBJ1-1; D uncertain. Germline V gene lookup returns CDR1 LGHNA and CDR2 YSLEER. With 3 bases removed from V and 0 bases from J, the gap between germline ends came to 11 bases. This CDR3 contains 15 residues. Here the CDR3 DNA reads TGCGCCAGCAGCCATAGGAGTATCATGAACACTGAAGCTTTCTTT. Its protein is CASSHRSIMNTEAFF.

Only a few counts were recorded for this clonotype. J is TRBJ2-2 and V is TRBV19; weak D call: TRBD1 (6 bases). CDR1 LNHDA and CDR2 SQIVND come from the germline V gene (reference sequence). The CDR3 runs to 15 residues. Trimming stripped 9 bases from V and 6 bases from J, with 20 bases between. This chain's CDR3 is CASKTPGQDAGELFF. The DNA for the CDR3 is TGTGCCAGCAAAACTCCGGGACAAGATGCCGGGGAGCTGTTTTTT.

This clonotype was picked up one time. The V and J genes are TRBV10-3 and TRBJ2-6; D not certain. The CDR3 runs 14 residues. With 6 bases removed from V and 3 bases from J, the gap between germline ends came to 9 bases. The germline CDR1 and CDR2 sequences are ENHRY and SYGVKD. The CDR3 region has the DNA TGTGCCATCAGGGGCATGTATGGGGCCAACGTCCTGACTTTC. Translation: CAIRGMYGANVLTF.